The clone carrying this T cell receptor (beta chain) was recorded many times. What it recognizes is unknown. This entry comes from a study of T cells after yellow fever vaccination. At the level of the study: The fractions with low cell numbers were processed using SMART-Seq v4 Ultra Low Input. Study-level results: A small share of clonotypes appeared in both CD4 and CD8 compartments.

The V gene end was trimmed by 4 bases and the J gene end by 0 bases; junction bases not matched to a gene: 8. CDR3 length equals 18 residues. Germline V gives CDR1 SGHVS, CDR2 FNYEAQ. Using its own MiXCR run on the 5' RACE reads, TCRdb lists one record per CDR3 protein. The sample shows 300,000 or so distinct CDR3 sequences, 13% of them seen only once. The source of this sequence is a man under 40 who received the YFV17D yellow fever vaccine. This sample comprised CD4+ T cells sorted from PBMCs, obtained 45 days after the yellow fever booster vaccination. V is TRBV7-6 and J is TRBJ2-1; 11 bases map to TRBD2. CDR3 sequence reads: CASSSGTSGGPSYNEQFF. The DNA of the CDR3 is TGTGCCAGCAGCTCGGGGACTAGCGGAGGACCCTCCTACAATGAGCAGTTCTTC. The complete variable domain, with remaining parts taken from reference TRBV7-6 and TRBJ2-1, reads GAGVSQSPRYKVTKRGQDVALRCDPISGHVSLYWYRQALGQGPEFLTYFNYEAQQDKSGLPNDRFSAERPEGSISTLTIQRTEQRDSAMYRCASSSGTSGGPSYNEQFFGPGTRLTVL.